These 21 T cell receptor beta chains were all obtained from the same sample, sequenced in a study of cytomegalovirus exposure and HLA in healthy donors. This PCR relied on a set of 60 Vbeta primers and 13 Jbeta primers. Profiled with immunoSEQ multiplex PCR; TCRdb holds only in-frame clones, not every one. The top ten hold around 4.5% of the sample, which has approximately 77,000 clones, around 84% seen once. Input material: PBMCs. These receptors were taken from a man aged 40-49 years in good health and CMV-seronegative.

Only one count was recorded for this clone. This chain joins TRBV21-1 and TRBJ2-1; the table names TRBD2, a call not compared with the DNA. TRBV21-1 is shown as a pseudogene. The CDR3 sequence is 16 residues long. Here the CDR3 reads CASSKAGLAGVNEQFF. The DNA of the CDR3 is TGTGCCAGCAGCAAAGCGGGGCTAGCGGGAGTTAATGAGCAGTTCTTC.

The chain has TRBV30 and TRBJ2-3, with D possibly being TRBD1 (6 bases). The V end lost 3 bases, the J end lost 3 bases, and 13 bases lay between the germline ends. Germline values: CDR1 GTSNPN, CDR2 SVGIG (reference sequence). The CDR3 consists of 14 residues. CDR3 DNA sequence: TGTGCCTGGAGCATACAGGGTGTAACAGATACGCAGTATTTT. This gives the protein CAWSIQGVTDTQYF.

The chain is built from TRBV13 and TRBJ2-7; TRBD2 matches 12 bases. Trimming at V came to 4 bases and at J to 0 bases, leaving 7 bases not matched to a gene. CDR3 size: 17 residues. Germline CDR1 is PRHDT and CDR2 is FYEKMQ (reference sequence). In DNA form, the CDR3 reads TGTGCCAGCAGCTACGCCCAGACTAGCGGGGGCTCCTACGAGCAGTACTTC. Translation gives CASSYAQTSGGSYEQYF. The full variable domain, in which reference TRBV13 and TRBJ2-7 provide the parts outside the CDR3, is AAGVIQSPRHLIKEKRETATLKCYPIPRHDTVYWYQQGPGQDPQFLISFYEKMQSDKGSIPDRFSAQQFSDYHSELNMSSLELGDSALYFCASSYAQTSGGSYEQYFGPGTRLTVT.

Only a few counts were recorded for this clone. The V call is TRBV5-1, the J call TRBJ2-2, with 14 positions matching TRBD2. The germline V gene encodes CDR1 SGHRS and CDR2 YFSETQ. V shed 4 bases and J 7 bases; nucleotides not matched to a gene: 15. This CDR3 comprises 19 residues. The CDR3 sequence: CASSLTSGRALAGDGELFF. For the CDR3, the DNA is TGCGCCAGCAGCCTGACTAGCGGGAGGGCCCTCGCGGGTGACGGGGAGCTGTTTTTT.

The gene calls are TRBV30 and TRBJ1-1; D might be TRBD1 (5 bases). Germline CDR1 is GTSNPN and CDR2 is SVGIG (reference sequence). Trimming cost V 0 bases and J 4 bases, with 9 bases left between them. This CDR3 has 13 residues. CDR3 in DNA: TGTGCCTGGAGTGTTTCGGGGGTCACTGAAGCTTTCTTT. It is translated as CAWSVSGVTEAFF. The variable domain in full, completed from reference TRBV30 and TRBJ1-1, reads SQTIHQWPATLVQPVGSPLSLECTVEGTSNPNLYWYRQAAGRGLQLLFYSVGIGQISSEVPQNLSASRPQDRQFILSSKKLLLSDSGFYLCAWSVSGVTEAFFGQGTRLTVV.

This clone showed up just a few times. The chain has TRBV29-1 and TRBJ2-1, with D maybe TRBD2 (7 bases). The CDR3 spans 16 residues. The V gene's germline CDR1 is SQVTM and CDR2 ANQGSEA. Trimming removed 4 bases at V and 7 bases at J, with 23 bases between. The CDR3, as DNA: TGCAGCGTTGTCCCCATCGCGGGAGAGGGGGTAAATGAGCAGTTCTTC. Protein sequence: CSVVPIAGEGVNEQFF.

This clone has only one observation. The J gene is TRBJ1-1, the V gene TRBV10-3, with TRBD1 identical over 10 bases. There are 16 residues in the CDR3. The germline V gene has CDR1 ENHRY and CDR2 SYGVKD. The V gene end was trimmed by 6 bases and the J gene end by 4 bases; junction bases not matched to a gene: 11. The CDR3 DNA reads as TGTGCCATCAGCCCGGGACAGGGGAATTTGGGCACTGAAGCTTTCTTT. It specifies CAISPGQGNLGTEAFF.

The rearrangement uses TRBV19 and TRBJ2-7, with TRBD2 identical over 7 bases. CDR1 and CDR2 from the germline V gene are LNHDA and SQIVND (reference sequence). The CDR3 is 15 amino acids. The junction had 7 bases not matched to a gene; V was cut back by 1 base and J by 4 bases. CDR3 sequence reads: CASSIVGGSRYEQYF. Written as DNA, the CDR3 is TGTGCCAGTAGTATAGTTGGCGGGAGTAGGTACGAGCAGTACTTC.

As for this clone: The junction departs from the called germline gene at one end, perhaps through a read error. The chain joins TRBV19 to TRBJ1-4; D unclear. CDR3 length: 15 residues. CDR1 is LNHDA and CDR2 is SQIVND in the germline V gene (reference sequence). CDR3 sequence: CASSQEARTSEKLFF. CDR3 nucleotide sequence: TGTGCCAGTAGTCAAGAAGCCAGGACTAGTGAAAAACTGTTTTTT.

The CDR3 sequence: CASSLGGAQSSGNTIYF. CDR3 coding DNA: TGTGCCAGCAGCTTGGGTGGGGCACAAAGCTCTGGAAACACCATATATTTT. V usage is TRBV5-4 and J usage is TRBJ1-3; possibly TRBD1 for D (5 bases). V shed 0 bases and J shed 0 bases, with 13 bases lying between them. The CDR3 has 17 amino acids. Germline V gene lookup returns CDR1 SGHNT and CDR2 YYREEE (reference sequence).

The chain carries TRBV6-6 and TRBJ2-3; 8 nucleotides align to TRBD2. V lost 6 bases to trimming and J lost 9 bases; unmatched junction nucleotides: 11. This CDR3 contains 14 residues. Germline CDR1 and CDR2: MNHNY and SVGAGI (reference sequence). As DNA, the CDR3 is TGTGCCAGCAGGCCAGCGGGAGCTTACCTCACGCAGTATTTT. This codes for CASRPAGAYLTQYF.

The chain has TRBV4-2 and TRBJ2-1, with 11 nucleotides matching TRBD2. V was pared by 0 bases and J by 4 bases, with 14 bases of the junction left unmatched. This CDR3 is built from 20 residues. In germline, CDR1 is LGHNA, CDR2 YNFKEQ. The CDR3 DNA reads as TGTGCCAGCAGCCAAGATCTAGGTAGCGGGAGGGCCCTCCCTTACAATGAGCAGTTCTTC. It translates to CASSQDLGSGRALPYNEQFF.

CDR3 nucleotides: TGTGCCAGCAGCAAAGGGACAGGGCCCCATGAGCAGTTCTTC. The encoded protein is CASSKGTGPHEQFF. This sequence joins TRBV21-1 and TRBJ2-1; TRBD1, the D gene given by the table, was not confirmed from the DNA. TRBV21-1 is shown as a pseudogene. This CDR3 region has 14 residues.

The table lists this clone with a count of one. The genes are TRBV29-1 and TRBJ2-6; no definite D call. Germline-derived CDR1 and CDR2 are SQVTM and ANQGSEA. This CDR3 region has 15 residues. The V end was cut by 0 bases, the J end by 2 bases, with 8 bases between. The DNA for the CDR3 is TGCAGCGTTGAAGATTACGACACTGGGGCCAACGTCCTGACTTTC. Encoded protein: CSVEDYDTGANVLTF.

The chain employs TRBV9 and TRBJ2-1, with D possibly being TRBD1 (5 bases). The germline V gene has CDR1 SGDLS and CDR2 YYNGEE. Trimming took off 0 bases at V and 9 bases at J, with 10 bases between the two ends. The CDR3 is 13 residues long. The CDR3 nucleotides read TGTGCCAGCAGCGTAGGGAAAACAGGTGAGCAGTTCTTC. Its protein product is CASSVGKTGEQFF.

This CDR3 is CASSLAGQRQETQYF. CDR3 sequence (DNA): TGCGCCAGCAGCTTGGCTGGACAGCGCCAAGAGACCCAGTACTTC. The chain is built from TRBV5-1 and TRBJ2-5, with D perhaps matching TRBD1 (6 bases). Germline CDR1 is SGHRS and CDR2 is YFSETQ. V lost 0 bases and J lost 1, with 10 bases in between. The CDR3 is 15 residues long.

In this sample, this clone turned up once. The rearrangement links TRBV10-3 to TRBJ1-4; 10 bases agree with TRBD1. There are 16 residues in the CDR3. Germline V gene data show CDR1 as ENHRY and CDR2 as SYGVKD. The V segment lost 3 bases and the J segment 7 bases; nucleotides outside the gene matches: 8. CDR3 loop: CAISDRDRGGGEKLFF. The CDR3 bases are TGTGCCATCAGTGACCGGGACAGGGGAGGGGGTGAAAAACTGTTTTTT.

This clone was seen a few times. V and J are TRBV5-5 and TRBJ2-7, with 8 bases matching TRBD1. This CDR3 comprises 16 residues. The germline gives CDR1 SGHKS, CDR2 YYEKEE (reference sequence). V shed 4 bases and J 7 bases; nucleotides not matched to a gene: 16. Here the CDR3 reads CASSQTPGTGVPEQYF. DNA of the CDR3: TGTGCCAGCAGCCAAACCCCCGGGACAGGCGTTCCAGAGCAGTACTTC.

This chain uses TRBV5-1 with TRBJ1-4, with TRBD1 matching 7 bases. J lost 0 bases, V lost 5 bases, and 4 bases had no gene match. This CDR3 contains 15 residues. Germline assignment: CDR1 SGHRS and CDR2 YFSETQ. This CDR3 is CASRLTGATNEKLFF. Here the CDR3 DNA reads TGCGCCAGCAGGCTAACAGGGGCAACTAATGAAAAACTGTTTTTT.

The V and J genes are TRBV5-6 and TRBJ1-5; D possibly corresponds to TRBD1 (5 bases). V lost 4 bases to trimming and J lost 0 bases, with 20 bases between them. Germline V CDR1 and CDR2: SGHDT, YYEEEE. The CDR3 runs 18 residues. The DNA for the CDR3 is TGTGCCAGCAGCATAACAGGCCCGCACCGATATAGCAATCAGCCCCAGCATTTT. This translates into CASSITGPHRYSNQPQHF.

The CDR3 nucleotides are TGTGCCAGCAGCTTATACAACGTTCGCACAGATACGCAGTATTTT. Its protein is CASSLYNVRTDTQYF. The chain joins TRBV7-6 to TRBJ2-3; D call uncertain. Trimming took 2 bases from V and 1 from J, leaving 10 bases between them. This CDR3 spans 15 amino acids. Germline values: CDR1 SGHVS, CDR2 FNYEAQ.